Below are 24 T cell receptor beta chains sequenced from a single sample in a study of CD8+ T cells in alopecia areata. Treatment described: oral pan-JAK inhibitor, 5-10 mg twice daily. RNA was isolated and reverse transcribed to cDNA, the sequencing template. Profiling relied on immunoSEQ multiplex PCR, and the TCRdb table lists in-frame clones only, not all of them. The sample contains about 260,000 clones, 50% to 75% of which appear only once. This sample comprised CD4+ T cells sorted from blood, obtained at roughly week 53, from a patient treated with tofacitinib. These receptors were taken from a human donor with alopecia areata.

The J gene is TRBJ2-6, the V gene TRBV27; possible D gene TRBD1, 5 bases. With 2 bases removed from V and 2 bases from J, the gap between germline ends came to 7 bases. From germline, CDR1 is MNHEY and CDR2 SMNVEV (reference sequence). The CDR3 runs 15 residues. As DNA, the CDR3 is TGTGCCAGCAGTTTACCCAGGGCTGGGGCCAACGTCCTGACTTTC. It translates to CASSLPRAGANVLTF.

In nucleotides, the CDR3 is TGTGCCAGCAGCGGCGGGACAGGGGGCTTTGATGAGCAGTTCTTC. As protein: CASSGGTGGFDEQFF. The V call is TRBV5-5, the J call TRBJ2-1; the match to TRBD1 covers 12 bases. J was trimmed by 8 bases and V by 4 bases; bases with no gene match: 7. CDR1 SGHKS and CDR2 YYEKEE come from the germline V gene (reference sequence). The CDR3 has 15 residues. The complete variable domain, with remaining parts taken from reference TRBV5-5 and TRBJ2-1, reads DAGVTQSPTHLIKTRGQQVTLRCSPISGHKSVSWYQQVLGQGPQFIFQYYEKEERGRGNFPDRFSARQFPNYSSELNVNALLLGDSALYLCASSGGTGGFDEQFFGPGTRLTVL.

CDR3 amino acids: CASSLQDITDTQYF. The CDR3 bases are TGTGCCAGCAGCTTGCAAGATATCACAGATACGCAGTATTTT. The chain combines TRBV27 with TRBJ2-3; the D is unclear. CDR1 and CDR2 from the germline V gene are MNHEY and SMNVEV (reference sequence). V lost 6 bases and J 2 bases, leaving 12 bases between the germline ends. The CDR3 is made up of 14 amino acids.

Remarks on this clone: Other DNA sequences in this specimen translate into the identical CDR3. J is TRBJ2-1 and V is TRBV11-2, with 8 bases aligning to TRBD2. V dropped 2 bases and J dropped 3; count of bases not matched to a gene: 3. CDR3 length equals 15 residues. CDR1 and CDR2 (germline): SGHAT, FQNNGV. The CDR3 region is CASSLSSGGYNEQFF. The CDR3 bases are TGTGCCAGCAGCTTAAGCAGCGGGGGCTACAATGAGCAGTTCTTC.

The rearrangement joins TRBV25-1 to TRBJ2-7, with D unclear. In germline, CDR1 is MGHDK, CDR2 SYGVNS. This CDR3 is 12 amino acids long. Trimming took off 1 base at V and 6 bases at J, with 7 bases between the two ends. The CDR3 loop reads CASSESGIEQYF. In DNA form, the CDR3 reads TGTGCCAGCAGTGAATCTGGGATCGAGCAGTACTTC.

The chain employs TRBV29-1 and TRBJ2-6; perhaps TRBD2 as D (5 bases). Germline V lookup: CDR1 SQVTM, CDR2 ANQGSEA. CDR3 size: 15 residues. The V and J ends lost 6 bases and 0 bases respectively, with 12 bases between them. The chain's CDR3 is CSVGVAGSGANVLTF. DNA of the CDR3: TGCAGCGTCGGGGTGGCGGGCTCTGGGGCCAACGTCCTGACTTTC.

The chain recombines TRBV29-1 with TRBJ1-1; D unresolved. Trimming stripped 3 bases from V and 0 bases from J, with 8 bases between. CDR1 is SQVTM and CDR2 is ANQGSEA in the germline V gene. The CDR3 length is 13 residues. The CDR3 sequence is CSVDRALNTEAFF. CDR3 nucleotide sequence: TGCAGCGTTGATCGGGCGCTGAACACTGAAGCTTTCTTT.

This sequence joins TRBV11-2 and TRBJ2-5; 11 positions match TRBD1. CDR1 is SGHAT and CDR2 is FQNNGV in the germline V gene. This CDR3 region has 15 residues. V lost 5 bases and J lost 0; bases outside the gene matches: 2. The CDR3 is CASSRDRGYQETQYF. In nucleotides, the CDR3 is TGTGCCAGCAGCAGGGACAGGGGGTACCAAGAGACCCAGTACTTC.

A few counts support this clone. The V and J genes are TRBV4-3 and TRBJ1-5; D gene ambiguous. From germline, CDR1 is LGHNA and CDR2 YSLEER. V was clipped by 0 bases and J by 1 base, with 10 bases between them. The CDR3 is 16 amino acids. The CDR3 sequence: CASSQELSASNQPQHF. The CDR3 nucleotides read TGCGCCAGCAGCCAAGAGTTGAGCGCCAGCAATCAGCCCCAGCATTTT.

The CDR3 here is CASRGRVNTGELFF. CDR3 in DNA: TGTGCCAGCAGGGGCAGGGTTAACACCGGGGAGCTGTTTTTT. This sequence joins TRBV9 and TRBJ2-2; D is possibly TRBD1 (5 bases). This CDR3 is 14 amino acids long. Germline V gives CDR1 SGDLS, CDR2 YYNGEE. Between the trimmed V and J ends, which lost 5 bases and 2 bases, there was a span of 10 bases. Combining the CDR3 with reference TRBV9 and TRBJ2-2 gives the whole variable domain DSGVTQTPKHLITATGQRVTLRCSPRSGDLSVYWYQQSLDQGLQFLIQYYNGEERAKGNILERFSAQQFPDLHSELNLSSLELGDSALYFCASRGRVNTGELFFGEGSRLTVL.

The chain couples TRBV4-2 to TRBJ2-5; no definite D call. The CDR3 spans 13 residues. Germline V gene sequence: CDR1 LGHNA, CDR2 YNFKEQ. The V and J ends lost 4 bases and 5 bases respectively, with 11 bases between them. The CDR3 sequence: CASSPPSSETQYF. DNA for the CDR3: TGTGCCAGCAGCCCCCCTTCCTCGGAGACCCAGTACTTC.

The CDR3 is CASSEREWNSPLHF. CDR3 coding DNA: TGTGCCAGCAGTGAACGGGAATGGAATTCACCCCTCCACTTT. This chain connects TRBV2 to TRBJ1-6, with no clear D. Germline V gives CDR1 SNHLY, CDR2 FYNNEI. V lost 2 bases, J lost 7 bases, and 9 bases lay in between. This CDR3 has 14 amino acids.

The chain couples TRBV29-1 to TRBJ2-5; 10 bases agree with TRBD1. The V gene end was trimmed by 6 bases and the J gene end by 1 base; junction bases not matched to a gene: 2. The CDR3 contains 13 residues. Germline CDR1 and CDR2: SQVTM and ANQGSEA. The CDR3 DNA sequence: TGCAGCGTCCGGACAGGGGGCCAAGAGACCCAGTACTTC. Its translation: CSVRTGGQETQYF.

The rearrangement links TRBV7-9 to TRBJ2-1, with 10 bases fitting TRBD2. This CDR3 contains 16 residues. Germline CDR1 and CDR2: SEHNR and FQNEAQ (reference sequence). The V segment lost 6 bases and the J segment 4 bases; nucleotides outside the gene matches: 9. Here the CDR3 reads CASSPSLAGPYNEQFF. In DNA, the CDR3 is TGTGCCAGCAGTCCATCACTAGCGGGGCCTTACAATGAGCAGTTCTTC.

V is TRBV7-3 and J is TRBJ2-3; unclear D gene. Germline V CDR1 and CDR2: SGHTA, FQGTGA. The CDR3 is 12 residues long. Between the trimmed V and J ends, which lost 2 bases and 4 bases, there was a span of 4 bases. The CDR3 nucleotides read TGTGCCAGCAGCTTATCATCAGATACGCAGTATTTT. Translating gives CASSLSSDTQYF.

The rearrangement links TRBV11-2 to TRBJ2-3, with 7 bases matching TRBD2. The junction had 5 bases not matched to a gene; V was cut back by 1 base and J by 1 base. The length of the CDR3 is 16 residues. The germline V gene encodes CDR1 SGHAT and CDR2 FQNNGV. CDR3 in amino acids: CASSLGTLARTDTQYF. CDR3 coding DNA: TGTGCCAGCAGCTTAGGGACACTAGCGCGCACAGATACGCAGTATTTT.

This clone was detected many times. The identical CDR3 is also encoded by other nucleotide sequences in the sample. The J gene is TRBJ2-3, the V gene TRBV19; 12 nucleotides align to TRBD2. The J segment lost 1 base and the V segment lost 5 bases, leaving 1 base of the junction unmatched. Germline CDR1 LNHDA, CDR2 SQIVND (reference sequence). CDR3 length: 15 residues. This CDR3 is CASSRTSGGTDTQYF. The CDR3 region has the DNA TGTGCCAGTAGTCGGACTAGCGGGGGCACAGATACGCAGTATTTT.

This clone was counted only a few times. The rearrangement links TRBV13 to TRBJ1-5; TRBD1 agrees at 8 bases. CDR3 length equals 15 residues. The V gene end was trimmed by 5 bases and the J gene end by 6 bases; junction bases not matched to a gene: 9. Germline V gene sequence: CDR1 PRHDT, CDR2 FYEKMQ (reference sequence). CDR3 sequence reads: CASSTQRTGFQPQHF. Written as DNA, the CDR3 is TGTGCCAGCAGCACACAACGGACAGGGTTTCAGCCCCAGCATTTT. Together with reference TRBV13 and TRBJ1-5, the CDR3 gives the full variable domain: AAGVIQSPRHLIKEKRETATLKCYPIPRHDTVYWYQQGPGQDPQFLISFYEKMQSDKGSIPDRFSAQQFSDYHSELNMSSLELGDSALYFCASSTQRTGFQPQHFGDGTRLSIL.

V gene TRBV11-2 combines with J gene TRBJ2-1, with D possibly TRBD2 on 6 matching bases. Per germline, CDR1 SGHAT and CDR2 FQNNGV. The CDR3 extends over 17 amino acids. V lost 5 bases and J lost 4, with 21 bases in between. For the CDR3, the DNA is TGTGCCAGCAGCACAACCTTACTAGCTGGGATGTACAATGAGCAGTTCTTC. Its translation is CASSTTLLAGMYNEQFF.

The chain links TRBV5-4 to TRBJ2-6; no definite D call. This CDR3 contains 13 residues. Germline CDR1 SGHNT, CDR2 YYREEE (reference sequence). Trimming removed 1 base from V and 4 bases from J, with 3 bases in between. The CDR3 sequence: CASSLKGANVLTF. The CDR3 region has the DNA TGTGCCAGCAGCTTGAAAGGGGCCAACGTCCTGACTTTC.

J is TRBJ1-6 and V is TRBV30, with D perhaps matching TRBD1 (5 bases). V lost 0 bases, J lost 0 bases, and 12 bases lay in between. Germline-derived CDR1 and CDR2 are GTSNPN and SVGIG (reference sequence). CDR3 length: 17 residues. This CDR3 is CAWSVLMGLSYNSPLHF. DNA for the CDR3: TGTGCCTGGAGTGTACTAATGGGACTCTCCTATAATTCACCCCTCCACTTT.

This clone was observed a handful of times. The CDR3 nucleotides read TGTGCCAGCTCACCACGCGTATACGAGCAGTACTTC. Protein product: CASSPRVYEQYF. V and J are TRBV18 and TRBJ2-7; D unresolved. This CDR3 is 12 amino acids long. Germline V CDR1 and CDR2: KGHSH, LQKENI. Trimming took 1 base from V and 4 from J, leaving 5 bases between them.

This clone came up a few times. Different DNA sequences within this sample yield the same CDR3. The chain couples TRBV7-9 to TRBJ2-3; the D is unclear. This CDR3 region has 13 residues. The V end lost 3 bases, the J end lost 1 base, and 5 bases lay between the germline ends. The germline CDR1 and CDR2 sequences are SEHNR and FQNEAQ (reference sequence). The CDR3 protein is CASSFVGTDTQYF. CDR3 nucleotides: TGTGCCAGCAGCTTTGTAGGCACAGATACGCAGTATTTT.

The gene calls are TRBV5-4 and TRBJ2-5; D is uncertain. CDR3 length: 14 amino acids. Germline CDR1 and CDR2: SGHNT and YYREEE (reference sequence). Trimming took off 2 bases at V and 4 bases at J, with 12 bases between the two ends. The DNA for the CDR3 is TGTGCCAGCAGCTTTGACCAGTATGGAGAGACCCAGTACTTC. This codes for CASSFDQYGETQYF.